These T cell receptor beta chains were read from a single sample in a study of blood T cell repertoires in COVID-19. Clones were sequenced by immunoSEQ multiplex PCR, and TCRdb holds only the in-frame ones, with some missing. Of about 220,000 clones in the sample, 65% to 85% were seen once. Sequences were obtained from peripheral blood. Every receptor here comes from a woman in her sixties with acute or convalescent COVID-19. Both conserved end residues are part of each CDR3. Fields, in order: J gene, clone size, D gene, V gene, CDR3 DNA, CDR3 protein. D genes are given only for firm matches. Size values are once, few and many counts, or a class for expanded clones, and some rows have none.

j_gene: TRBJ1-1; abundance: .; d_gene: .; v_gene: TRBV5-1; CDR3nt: TGCGCCAGCAGCTTGCACGAACAGCCCACTGAAGCTTTCTTT; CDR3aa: CASSLHEQPTEAFF
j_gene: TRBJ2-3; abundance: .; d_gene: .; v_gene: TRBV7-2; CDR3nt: TGTGCCAGCAGCTTAGCTCGGGGAGGAGATACGCAGTATTTT; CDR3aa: CASSLARGGDTQYF
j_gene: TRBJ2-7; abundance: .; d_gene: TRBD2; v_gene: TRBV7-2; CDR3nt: TGTGCCACCGGGGCGGGGGGCCACACCGAGCAGTACTTC; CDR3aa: CATGAGGHTEQYF
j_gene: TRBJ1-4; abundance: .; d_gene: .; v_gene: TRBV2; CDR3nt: TGTGCCAGCAGCTCGAGGACAACTAATGAAAAACTGTTTTTT; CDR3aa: CASSSRTTNEKLFF
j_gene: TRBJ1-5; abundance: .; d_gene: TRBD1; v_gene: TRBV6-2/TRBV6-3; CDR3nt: TGTGCCAGCAGCCCTCCCCGACAGGGGGCAAGCAGCAATCAGCCCCAGCATTTT; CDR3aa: CASSPPRQGASSNQPQHF
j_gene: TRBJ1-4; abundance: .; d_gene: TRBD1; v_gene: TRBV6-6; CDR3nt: TGTGCCAGCAGTTTCGGAGACAGGGGAATTGAAAAACTGTTTTTT; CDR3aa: CASSFGDRGIEKLFF
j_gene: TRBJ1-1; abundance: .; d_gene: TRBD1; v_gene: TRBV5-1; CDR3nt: TGCGCCAGCAGCTTGGAAATGTGGACAGGGAGTTTTTTGCGCACTGAAGCTTTCTTT; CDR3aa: CASSLEMWTGSFLRTEAFF
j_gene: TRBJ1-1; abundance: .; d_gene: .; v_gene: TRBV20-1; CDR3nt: TGCAGTGCTTGGGGGGCTGAAGCTTTCTTT; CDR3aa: CSAWGAEAFF
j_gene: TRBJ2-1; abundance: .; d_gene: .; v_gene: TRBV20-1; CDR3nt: TGCAGTGCCCTTAGAGGCAATGAGCAGTTCTTC; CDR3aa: CSALRGNEQFF
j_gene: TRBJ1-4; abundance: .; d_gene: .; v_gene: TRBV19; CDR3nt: TGTGCCAGTAGTATATCAGCAACTAATGAAAAACTGTTTTTT; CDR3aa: CASSISATNEKLFF
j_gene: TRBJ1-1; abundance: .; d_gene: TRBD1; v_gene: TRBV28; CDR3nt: TGTGCCAGCAGCGTACCGGGACAGAGGAACACTGAAGCTTTCTTT; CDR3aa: CASSVPGQRNTEAFF
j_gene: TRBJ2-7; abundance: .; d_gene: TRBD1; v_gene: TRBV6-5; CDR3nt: TGTGCCAGCAAGACAGGGGAAGCCTACGAGCAGTACTTC; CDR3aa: CASKTGEAYEQYF
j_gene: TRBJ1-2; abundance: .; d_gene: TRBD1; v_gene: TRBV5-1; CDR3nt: TGCGCCAGCAGCTTGTCCGACAGGGGGCTCTATGGCTACACCTTC; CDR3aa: CASSLSDRGLYGYTF
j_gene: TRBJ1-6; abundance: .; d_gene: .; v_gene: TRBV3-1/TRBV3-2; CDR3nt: TGTGCCAGCAGCTTAAAATCCCCTAGGAATTCACCCCTCCACTTT; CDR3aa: CASSLKSPRNSPLHF
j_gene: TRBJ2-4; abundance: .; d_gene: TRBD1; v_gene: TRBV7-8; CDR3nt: TGTGCCAGCAGCTTAGAGTCCGGGACAGGGGTAGCCAAAAACATTCAGTACTTC; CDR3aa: CASSLESGTGVAKNIQYF
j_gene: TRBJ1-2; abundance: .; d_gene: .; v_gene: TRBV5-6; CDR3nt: TGTGCCAGCAGCTTCGACAGCTCTGCTAACTATGGCTACACCTTC; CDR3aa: CASSFDSSANYGYTF
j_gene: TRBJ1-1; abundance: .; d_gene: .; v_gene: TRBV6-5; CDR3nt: TGTGCCAGCCATTCCGACAGAAACACTGAAGCTTTCTTT; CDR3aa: CASHSDRNTEAFF
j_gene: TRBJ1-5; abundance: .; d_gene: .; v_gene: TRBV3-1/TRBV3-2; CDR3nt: TGTGCCAGCAGCCAATCGGGAGAGAATCAGCCCCAGCATTTT; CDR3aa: CASSQSGENQPQHF
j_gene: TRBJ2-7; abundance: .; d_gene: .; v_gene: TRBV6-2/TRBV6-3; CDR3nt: TGTGCCAGCAGTTACCCGAGTTCTCACTACGAGCAGTACTTC; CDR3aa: CASSYPSSHYEQYF
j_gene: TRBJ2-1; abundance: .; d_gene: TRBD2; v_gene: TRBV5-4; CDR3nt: TGTGCCAGCAGCTTTGCGGGGGGAGGTCCCAATGAGCAGTTCTTC; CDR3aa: CASSFAGGGPNEQFF
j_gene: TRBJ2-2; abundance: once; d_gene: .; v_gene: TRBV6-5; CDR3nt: TGTGCCAGCAGACCTCTGACGGGGGGCAGCGGGGAGCTGTTTTTT; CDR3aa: CASRPLTGGSGELFF
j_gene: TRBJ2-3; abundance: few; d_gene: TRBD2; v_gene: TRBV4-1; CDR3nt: TGCGCCAGCAGCCACTATCTAGCGGTCGACACTAGCACAGATACGCAGTATTTT; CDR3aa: CASSHYLAVDTSTDTQYF
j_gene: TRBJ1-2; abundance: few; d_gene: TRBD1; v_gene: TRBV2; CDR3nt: TGTGCCAGCAGTGAAGCAGACAGGGAATGGGCTTCTAACTATGGCTACACCTTC; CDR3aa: CASSEADREWASNYGYTF
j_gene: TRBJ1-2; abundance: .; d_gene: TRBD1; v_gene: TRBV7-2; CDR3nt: TGTGCCAGCAGCTTACAGGGGGCTAACTATGGCTACACCTTC; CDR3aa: CASSLQGANYGYTF
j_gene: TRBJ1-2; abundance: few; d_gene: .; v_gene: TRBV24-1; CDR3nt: TGTGCCACCAGTGTTGACGGGACAGGCTACACCTTC; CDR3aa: CATSVDGTGYTF
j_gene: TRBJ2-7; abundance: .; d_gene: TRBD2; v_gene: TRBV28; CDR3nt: TGTGCCAGCAGTTTAGCGGGGGGTCTCTACGAGCAGTACTTC; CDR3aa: CASSLAGGLYEQYF
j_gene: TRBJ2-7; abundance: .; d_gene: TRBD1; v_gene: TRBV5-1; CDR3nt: TGCGCCAGCAGCTCCCCGGGACAGGGGACTACCTACGAGCAGTACTTC; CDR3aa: CASSSPGQGTTYEQYF
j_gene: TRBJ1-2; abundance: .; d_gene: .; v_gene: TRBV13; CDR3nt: TGTGCCAGCAGCTCGCACCACACCCAGGGGAGAGGTGGCTACACCTTC; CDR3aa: CASSSHHTQGRGGYTF
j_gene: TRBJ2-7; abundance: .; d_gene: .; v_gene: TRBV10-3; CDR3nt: TGTGCCATCAGTGTGGCCAGGGGAAACTACGAGCAGTACTTC; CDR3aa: CAISVARGNYEQYF
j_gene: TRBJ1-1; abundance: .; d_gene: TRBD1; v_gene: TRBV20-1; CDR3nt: TGCAGTGCTAGTTCGAACAGGGGGGGCACTGAAGCTTTCTTT; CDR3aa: CSASSNRGGTEAFF
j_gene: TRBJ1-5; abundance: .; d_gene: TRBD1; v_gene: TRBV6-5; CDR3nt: TGTGCCAGCAGCCCGGGACAGGTCAATCAGCCCCAGCATTTT; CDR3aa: CASSPGQVNQPQHF
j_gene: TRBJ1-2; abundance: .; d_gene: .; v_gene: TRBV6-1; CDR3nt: TGTGCCAGCAGTGAGTCTGACAGATACAACTATGGCTACACCTTC; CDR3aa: CASSESDRYNYGYTF
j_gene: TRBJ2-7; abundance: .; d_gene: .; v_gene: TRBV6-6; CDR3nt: TGTGCCAGCAGTTACTCGTATTGGGGGGACGAGCAGTACTTC; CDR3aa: CASSYSYWGDEQYF
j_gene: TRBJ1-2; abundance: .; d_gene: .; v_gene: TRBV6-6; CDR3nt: TGTGCCAGCAGTGCGCTCTATGGCTACACCTTC; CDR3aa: CASSALYGYTF
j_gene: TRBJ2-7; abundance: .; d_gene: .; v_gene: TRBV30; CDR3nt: TGTGCCTGGAGTTTGGCCTCCTACGAGCAGTACTTC; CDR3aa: CAWSLASYEQYF
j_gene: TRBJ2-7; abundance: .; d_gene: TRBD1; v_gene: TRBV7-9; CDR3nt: TGTGCCAGCAGCGTAGACAGGGCCTCCTACGAGCAGTACTTC; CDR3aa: CASSVDRASYEQYF
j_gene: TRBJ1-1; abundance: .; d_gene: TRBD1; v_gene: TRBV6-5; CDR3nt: TGTGCCAGCAGACAGGGGTTGAACACTGAAGCTTTCTTT; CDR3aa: CASRQGLNTEAFF
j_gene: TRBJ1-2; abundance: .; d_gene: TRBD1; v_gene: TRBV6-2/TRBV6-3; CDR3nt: TGTGCCAGCAGCCAGCGCGGGACAGGGGGATATGGCTACACCTTC; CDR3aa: CASSQRGTGGYGYTF
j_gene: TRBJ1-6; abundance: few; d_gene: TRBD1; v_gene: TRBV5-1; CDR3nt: TGCGCCAGCAGCTCTGGCCCCGACAGGGAAAATTCACCCCTCCACTTT; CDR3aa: CASSSGPDRENSPLHF
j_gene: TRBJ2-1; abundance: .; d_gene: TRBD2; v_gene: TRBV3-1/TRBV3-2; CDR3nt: TGTGCCAGCAGCCCTAGCGGGGATGAGCAGTTCTTC; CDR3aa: CASSPSGDEQFF
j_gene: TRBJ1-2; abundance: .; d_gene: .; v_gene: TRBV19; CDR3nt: TGTGCCAGTAGTATAGAAGAGAGAGGGGGAAGGTATGGCTACACCTTC; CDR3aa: CASSIEERGGRYGYTF
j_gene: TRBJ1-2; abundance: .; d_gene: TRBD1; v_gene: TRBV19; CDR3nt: TGTGCCAGTAGTAGCGGACAGGGCTATGGCTACACCTTC; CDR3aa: CASSSGQGYGYTF